The entry below gives a single TCR beta chain sequence along with its context. These data come from a study of blood T cell repertoires in COVID-19. About the study: Acute and convalescent COVID-19 samples came from the United States, Italy and Spain. In each case, the material was cDNA or gDNA derived from T cells, B-cell-depleted T cells, or PBMCs.

Per the original methods: Estimation of nucleated cell counts relied on the amplification of reference gene primers. Assay: immunoSEQ multiplex PCR; the TCRdb copy retains only in-frame clones and omits some. V, J and clone size derive from that table, while D and trimming were established from the DNA sequence. The sample carries tens of thousands of clones, just under 80% recorded once. CDR1 is SGDLS and CDR2 is YYNGEE in the germline V gene. Trimming cost V 0 bases and J 0 bases, with 6 bases left between them. The CDR3 has 14 amino acids. The chain links TRBV9 to TRBJ1-1; no clear D. The sample consisted of peripheral blood. The sequence derives from a human donor with active or convalescent COVID-19. The donor label of this sample is uncertain. CDR3 loop: CASSVEALNTEAFF. CDR3 nucleotides: TGTGCCAGCAGCGTAGAAGCCCTGAACACTGAAGCTTTCTTT. The full variable domain, rest sourced from reference TRBV9 and TRBJ1-1, is DSGVTQTPKHLITATGQRVTLRCSPRSGDLSVYWYQQSLDQGLQFLIQYYNGEERAKGNILERFSAQQFPDLHSELNLSSLELGDSALYFCASSVEALNTEAFFGQGTRLTVV.